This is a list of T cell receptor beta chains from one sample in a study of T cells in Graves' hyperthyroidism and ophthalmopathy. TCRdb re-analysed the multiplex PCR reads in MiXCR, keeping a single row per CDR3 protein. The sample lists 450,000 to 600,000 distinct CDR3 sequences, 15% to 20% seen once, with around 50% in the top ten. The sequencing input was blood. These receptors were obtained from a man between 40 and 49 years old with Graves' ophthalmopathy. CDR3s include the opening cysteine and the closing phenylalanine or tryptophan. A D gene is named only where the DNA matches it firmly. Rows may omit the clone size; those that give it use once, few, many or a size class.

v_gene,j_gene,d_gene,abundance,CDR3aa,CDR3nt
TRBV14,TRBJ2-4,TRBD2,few,CASSQDRSLGLDIGIQYF,TGTGCCAGCAGCCAAGATCGTAGTTTGGGACTAGATATCGGCATTCAGTACTTC
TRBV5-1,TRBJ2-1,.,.,CASSLSIRGENNEQFF,TGCGCCAGCAGCTTAAGTATCAGGGGGGAAAACAATGAGCAGTTCTTC
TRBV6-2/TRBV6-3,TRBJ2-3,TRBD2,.,CASSYSNPGSGSSDTQYF,TGTGCCAGCAGTTACTCGAATCCGGGTAGCGGGAGCTCAGATACGCAGTATTTT
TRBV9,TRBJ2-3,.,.,CASSSSDHTQYF,TGTGCCAGCAGCTCTAGCGACCATACGCAGTATTTT
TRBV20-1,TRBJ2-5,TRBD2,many,CSAPKIPLAGGETQYF,TGCAGTGCTCCGAAAATCCCTTTAGCGGGTGGAGAGACCCAGTACTTC
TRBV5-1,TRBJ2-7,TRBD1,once,CASSSGQGADYEQYF,TGCGCCAGCAGCAGCGGACAGGGGGCGGACTACGAGCAGTACTTC
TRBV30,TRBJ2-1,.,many,CAWTLGLATYNEQFF,TGTGCCTGGACGCTGGGGCTAGCTACCTACAATGAGCAGTTCTTC
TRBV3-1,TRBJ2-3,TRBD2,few,CASSLKKIAGGTTDTQYF,TGTGCCAGCAGCCTCAAAAAAATAGCGGGGGGAACCACAGATACGCAGTATTTT
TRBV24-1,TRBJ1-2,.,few,CATSYGAGNIYGYTF,TGTGCCACCAGCTACGGGGCCGGAAATATCTATGGCTACACCTTC
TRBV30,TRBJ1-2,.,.,CAWNPWGQANYGYTF,TGTGCCTGGAATCCTTGGGGTCAGGCTAACTATGGCTACACCTTC
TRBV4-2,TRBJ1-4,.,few,CASTGTTTNEKLFF,TGTGCCAGTACCGGGACAACAACTAATGAAAAACTGTTTTTT
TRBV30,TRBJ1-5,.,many,CALGRGHSNQPQHF,TGTGCCCTCGGCCGGGGGCATAGCAATCAGCCCCAGCATTTT
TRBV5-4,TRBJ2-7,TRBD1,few,CASSPDRVYEQYF,TGTGCCAGCAGCCCCGACAGGGTATACGAGCAGTACTTC
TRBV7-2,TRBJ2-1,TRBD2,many,CASSRILGASGPYNEQFF,TGTGCCAGCAGCCGAATCCTAGGGGCTAGCGGTCCCTACAATGAGCAGTTCTTC
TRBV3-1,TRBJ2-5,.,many,CASRERGNQETQYF,TGTGCCAGCAGGGAACGGGGGAACCAAGAGACCCAGTACTTC
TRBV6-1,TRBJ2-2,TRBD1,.,CASTLFGTGDTGELFF,TGTGCCAGCACCCTGTTCGGGACAGGGGACACCGGGGAGCTGTTTTTT
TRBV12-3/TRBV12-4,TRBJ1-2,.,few,CASRLRGGFAGYTF,TGTGCCAGCAGACTAAGGGGGGGGTTTGCTGGCTACACCTTC
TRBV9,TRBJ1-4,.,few,CASSGHNEKLFF,TGTGCCAGCAGTGGTCACAATGAAAAACTGTTTTTT
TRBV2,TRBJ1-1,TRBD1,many,CASSVDRDTEAFF,TGTGCCAGCAGCGTGGACAGGGACACTGAAGCTTTCTTT
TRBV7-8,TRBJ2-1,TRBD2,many,CASSLGLAGSVEQFF,TGTGCCAGCAGCCTCGGACTAGCGGGATCGGTTGAGCAGTTCTTC
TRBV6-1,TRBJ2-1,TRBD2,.,CAIGTGTSGRGHEQFF,TGTGCCATCGGGACCGGGACTAGCGGGAGAGGGCATGAGCAGTTCTTC
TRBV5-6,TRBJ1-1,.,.,CASSLGHRGAEAFF,TGTGCCAGCAGCTTAGGGCACCGGGGGGCTGAAGCTTTCTTT
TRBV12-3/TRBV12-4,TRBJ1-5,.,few,CASSPYPASNQPQHF,TGTGCCAGCAGTCCATACCCCGCTAGCAATCAGCCCCAGCATTTT